Listed here are 10 T cell receptor beta chains from one sample, sequenced in a study of blood T cell repertoires in COVID-19. The protocol was immunoSEQ multiplex PCR, while the TCRdb copy is restricted to in-frame clones and leaves out a portion. This table has under 200,000 clones, approximately 86% appearing once. The sequenced sample was peripheral blood. These TCRs come from a man between 18 and 35 years old with acute or convalescent COVID-19.

This clone was seen a few times. The chain links TRBV7-9 to TRBJ1-2; TRBD1 is a possible D gene (6 bases). This CDR3 has 15 residues. V was cut by 2 bases and J by 0 bases, with 10 bases left in between. The germline gives CDR1 SEHNR, CDR2 FQNEAQ (reference sequence). Written as DNA, the CDR3 is TGTGCCAGCAGCTTAAAACAGGGACCTAACTATGGCTACACCTTC. Translation: CASSLKQGPNYGYTF.

The chain has TRBV5-1 and TRBJ1-5, with a possible D match to TRBD1 (5 bases). Germline-derived CDR1 and CDR2 are SGHRS and YFSETQ. The CDR3 loop spans 14 amino acids. V was trimmed by 1 base and J by 4 bases, leaving 9 bases between them. The CDR3 region is CASSLTGTNQPQHF. DNA for the CDR3: TGCGCCAGCAGCTTGACAGGAACTAATCAGCCCCAGCATTTT.

This clone was observed a few times. J is TRBJ2-7 and V is TRBV3-1 (or the pseudogene TRBV3-2), with TRBD1 matching 9 bases. CDR1 is LGHDT, CDR2 YNNKEL, per germline (reference sequence). The CDR3 loop spans 15 amino acids. V gave up 1 base and J gave up 3 bases; unmatched junction bases: 4. In DNA form, the CDR3 reads TGTGCCAGCAGCCAAGTCGGGACAGGGAACTACGAGCAGTACTTC. Translation gives CASSQVGTGNYEQYF.

The chain links TRBV5-1 to TRBJ2-2, with no clear D. Germline V gene lookup returns CDR1 SGHRS and CDR2 YFSETQ. The CDR3 has 14 residues. Trimming stripped 0 bases from V and 1 base from J, with 4 bases between. Here the CDR3 reads CASSLGQNTGELFF. Written as DNA, the CDR3 is TGCGCCAGCAGCTTGGGTCAGAACACCGGGGAGCTGTTTTTT.

The rearrangement links TRBV30 to TRBJ1-3, with 9 bases identical to TRBD1. Per germline, CDR1 GTSNPN and CDR2 SVGIG (reference sequence). V was pared by 7 bases and J by 3 bases, with 1 base of the junction left unmatched. CDR3 size: 12 residues. The CDR3 sequence is CAYRGLGNTIYF. CDR3 coding DNA: TGTGCCTACAGGGGGCTTGGAAACACCATATATTTT. Together with reference TRBV30 and TRBJ1-3, the CDR3 gives the full variable domain: SQTIHQWPATLVQPVGSPLSLECTVEGTSNPNLYWYRQAAGRGLQLLFYSVGIGQISSEVPQNLSASRPQDRQFILSSKKLLLSDSGFYLCAYRGLGNTIYFGEGSWLTVV.

This chain uses TRBV13 with TRBJ1-4, with 9 bases matching TRBD1. V trimming: 4 bases; J trimming: 6 bases; junction bases outside the gene matches: 9. This CDR3 is 16 amino acids long. CDR1 and CDR2 from the germline V gene are PRHDT and FYEKMQ (reference sequence). The CDR3 coding sequence is TGTGCCAGCAGCTCCGAGGGGGGACAGGGTTATGAAAAACTGTTTTTT. This sequence encodes CASSSEGGQGYEKLFF.

This chain joins TRBV27 and TRBJ1-2, with TRBD1 matching over 7 bases. Per the germline V gene, CDR1 is MNHEY and CDR2 is SMNVEV (reference sequence). With 5 bases clipped from V and 8 bases from J, the junction kept 5 bases outside the gene matches. The CDR3 consists of 12 residues. This CDR3 reads CASSETGRGYTF. The DNA for the CDR3 is TGTGCCAGCAGTGAGACAGGGAGGGGCTACACCTTC.

The V and J genes are TRBV21-1 and TRBJ2-7; TRBD1 is the table's D call, not checked against the DNA. TRBV21-1 is noted as a pseudogene. There are 18 residues in the CDR3. CDR3 sequence: CASSNVGQGRNLSYEQYV. CDR3 in DNA: TGTGCCAGCAGCAACGTGGGGCAGGGAAGGAACCTTTCCTACGAGCAGTACGTC.

CDR3: CASSTGQYSGNTIYF. DNA for the CDR3: TGTGCCAGCAGCACAGGACAGTACTCTGGAAACACCATATATTTT. This rearrangement joins TRBV7-2 to TRBJ1-3, with D maybe TRBD1 (6 bases). The CDR3 has 15 residues. With 5 bases removed from V and 0 bases from J, the gap between germline ends came to 11 bases. The germline CDR1 and CDR2 sequences are SGHTA and FQGNSA. The whole variable domain, remainder taken from reference TRBV7-2 and TRBJ1-3, is GAGVSQSPSNKVTEKGKDVELRCDPISGHTALYWYRQSLGQGLEFLIYFQGNSAPDKSGLPSDRFSAERTGGSVSTLTIQRTQQEDSAVYLCASSTGQYSGNTIYFGEGSWLTVV.

This sequence joins TRBV5-1 and TRBJ1-2, with 7 bases identical to TRBD1. The trim removed 0 bases at V and 4 bases at J, leaving 0 bases unmatched. The CDR3 extends over 13 amino acids. Germline CDR1 SGHRS, CDR2 YFSETQ. Here the CDR3 reads CASSLAGGYGYTF. The CDR3 region has the DNA TGCGCCAGCAGCTTGGCAGGGGGCTATGGCTACACCTTC.